Presented here are 13 T cell receptor beta chains from one specimen sequenced in a study of blood T cell repertoires in COVID-19. TCRdb's table, derived via immunoSEQ multiplex PCR, lists solely in-frame clones and lacks some. The sample lists roughly 180,000 clones; roughly three quarters were seen once. The specimen sequenced was peripheral blood. Source of these receptors: a woman between 50 and 59 years old with active or convalescent COVID-19.

CDR3 residues: CASSQRAGGQPQHF. The CDR3 DNA is TGTGCCAGCAGCCAGCGGGCAGGAGGTCAGCCCCAGCATTTT. The chain carries TRBV7-2 and TRBJ1-5, with D unclear. Germline CDR1 and CDR2: SGHTA and FQGNSA. V was trimmed by 5 bases and J by 6 bases, leaving 14 bases between them. CDR3 size: 14 residues.

The chain joins TRBV7-9 to TRBJ2-7, with D possibly being TRBD1 (6 bases). The length of the CDR3 is 16 residues. Trimming stripped 2 bases from V and 2 bases from J, with 16 bases between. Germline V gene sequence: CDR1 SEHNR, CDR2 FQNEAQ (reference sequence). CDR3 sequence reads: CASSLPRTAPPYEQYF. CDR3 in DNA: TGTGCCAGCAGCTTACCCCGGACAGCGCCTCCCTACGAGCAGTACTTC.

The chain combines TRBV6-7 with TRBJ1-2, with D perhaps TRBD1 (5 bases). TRBV6-7 is an ORF, and what it does is uncertain. The length of the CDR3 is 13 residues. The germline V and J ends were trimmed by 2 bases and 4 bases, with 8 bases remaining between them. The CDR3 loop is CASSYDRAYGYTF. The CDR3 DNA reads as TGTGCCAGCAGTTACGACAGAGCCTATGGCTACACCTTC.

The chain recombines TRBV19 with TRBJ1-1, with D perhaps TRBD1 (5 bases). Trimming removed 5 bases from V and 4 bases from J, with 11 bases in between. CDR1 is LNHDA, CDR2 SQIVND, per germline (reference sequence). The CDR3 is made up of 13 amino acids. CDR3 DNA: TGTGCCAGTAGTGAAAATAGGGGCACTGAAGCTTTCTTT. It is translated as CASSENRGTEAFF.

This chain links TRBV7-6 with TRBJ1-3; tentative D call: TRBD1 (5 bases). The CDR3 is 16 residues long. The ends were cut back, 0 bases at V and 4 bases at J, with 13 bases in the middle. Looked up from germline, CDR1 is SGHVS and CDR2 is FNYEAQ. CDR3 coding DNA: TGTGCCAGCAGCTTAGCCGTGGCAGGGCAAGGAAACACCATATATTTT. As protein: CASSLAVAGQGNTIYF.

The rearrangement joins TRBV5-4 to TRBJ1-2, with TRBD1 as a possible D gene (6 bases). Trimming stripped 4 bases from V and 6 bases from J, with 22 bases between. The CDR3 length is 16 residues. Germline lookup yields CDR1 SGHNT and CDR2 YYREEE (reference sequence). The CDR3: CASSRKDRWDTNGYTF. CDR3 in DNA: TGTGCCAGCAGCCGAAAAGATCGTTGGGACACCAATGGCTACACCTTC.

Here the CDR3 DNA reads TGTGCCAGCAGCGGACAGGGGGGCGAGCAGTACTTC. This gives the protein CASSGQGGEQYF. This chain joins TRBV7-3 and TRBJ2-7; 10 positions match TRBD1. J lost 6 bases, V lost 5 bases, and 1 base had no gene match. This CDR3 has 12 residues. Germline CDR1 is SGHTA and CDR2 is FQGTGA.

V and J are TRBV4-1 and TRBJ1-2; unclear D gene. Germline loops: CDR1 MGHRA, CDR2 YSYEKL. V was shortened by 1 base and J by 0 bases, with 12 bases between the two germline ends. The CDR3 is 16 residues long. CDR3 in DNA: TGCGCCAGCAGCCAAGGGCGGAACATCGCTAACTATGGCTACACCTTC. Protein: CASSQGRNIANYGYTF.

The gene calls are TRBV7-2 and TRBJ1-1, with 9 bases that match TRBD1. Looked up from germline, CDR1 is SGHTA and CDR2 is FQGNSA. Trimming cost V 5 bases and J 1 base; bases outside gene matches: 8. The CDR3 has 16 residues. This CDR3 is CASSLLTGGGNTEAFF. The CDR3 DNA is TGTGCCAGCAGCCTACTGACAGGGGGGGGGAACACTGAAGCTTTCTTT.

The chain joins TRBV30 to TRBJ2-1, with 10 bases identical to TRBD1. The germline V gene encodes CDR1 GTSNPN and CDR2 SVGIG (reference sequence). CDR3 length: 14 amino acids. Losses at the gene ends were 2 bases for V and 7 bases for J; bases not matched to a gene: 5. DNA for the CDR3: TGTGCCTGGAGTCGGGACAGGGGCCTAAATGAGCAGTTCTTC. Translated, it gives CAWSRDRGLNEQFF.

The gene calls are TRBV6-5 and TRBJ1-5; D unclear. The CDR3 length is 13 residues. The V end was cut by 3 bases, the J end by 2 bases, with 5 bases between. Germline CDR1 is MNHEY and CDR2 is SVGAGI. CDR3 loop: CASSYNGNQPQHF. The CDR3 DNA reads as TGTGCCAGCAGTTATAATGGCAATCAGCCCCAGCATTTT.

The table lists this clone with a few counts. CDR3 sequence: CSVEGLRAAGELFF. In DNA, the CDR3 is TGCAGCGTTGAAGGACTCAGGGCTGCCGGGGAGCTGTTTTTT. The V and J genes are TRBV29-1 and TRBJ2-2, with D perhaps matching TRBD1 (5 bases). CDR1 is SQVTM, CDR2 ANQGSEA, per germline. CDR3 length equals 14 residues. Trimming removed 1 base from V and 6 bases from J, with 12 bases in between.

This sequence joins TRBV28 and TRBJ2-3, with a weak D call TRBD2 (6 bases). Per the germline V gene, CDR1 is MDHEN and CDR2 is SYDVKM. The CDR3 extends over 16 amino acids. Trimming took off 8 bases at V and 1 base at J, with 19 bases between the two ends. The chain's CDR3 is CASSGEDALGTDTQYF. Here the CDR3 DNA reads TGTGCCAGCTCGGGAGAAGACGCATTGGGCACAGATACGCAGTATTTT.